The TCR beta chain under discussion was sequenced for a study of cytomegalovirus exposure and HLA in healthy donors. In the study overall: Clustering assigned about four fifths of the approximately 400 genotyped donors to the Caucasian-associated ancestry cluster. The study's findings and limits: TCR beta V- and J-gene trimming was later associated with a missense DCLRE1C variant. Other equally common chains were less clonally expanded than HLA-associated TCR beta chains, a later analysis showed.

The V end lost 4 bases, the J end lost 7 bases, and 3 bases lay between the germline ends. The CDR3 consists of 10 residues. Germline assignment: CDR1 SEHNR and CDR2 FQNEAQ (reference sequence). Primers included in the PCR were 60 Vbeta and 13 Jbeta primers. TCRdb's copy holds only in-frame clones and misses some; the assay was immunoSEQ multiplex PCR. The table lists fewer than 250,000 clones, under 85% of them singletons. Regarding this clone: Its antigen is still unknown.

This sequence originates from a young woman in good health and CMV-seronegative. Material: PBMCs. J is TRBJ2-3 and V is TRBV7-9; D is undetermined. CDR3: CASSSNTQYF. Here the CDR3 DNA reads TGTGCCAGCAGCTCAAATACGCAGTATTTT.